These T cell receptor beta chains were read from a single sample in a study of spatial heterogeneity in lung cancer. TCRdb reprocessed the 5' RACE reads via MiXCR and lists one record per CDR3 protein. The sample has 2,000 or so distinct CDR3 sequences, approximately 8% seen once. This specimen consisted of normal lung tissue next to the tumor, obtained at surgery. All receptors derive from a male donor with early-stage non-small cell lung cancer. Each CDR3 is given with its conserved first and last residue.

CDR3,V,J
CAAPGQGWSSAPYEQYF,TRBV10-3,TRBJ2-7
CASSYGLAGAWETQYF,TRBV6-6,TRBJ2-5
CASSLAQGQAYEQYF,TRBV7-6,TRBJ2-7
CSARARDRSSYEQYF,TRBV20-1,TRBJ2-7
CSAPRLAGLPYNEQFF,TRBV20-1,TRBJ2-1
CSARRGIYEQYF,TRBV20-1,TRBJ2-7
CASSDSWDTEAFF,TRBV6-1,TRBJ1-1
CASSPDKGLAGNEQYF,TRBV5-1,TRBJ2-7
CASNRGTVNQPQHF,TRBV19,TRBJ1-5
CSARWRGGGTEAFF,TRBV20-1,TRBJ1-1
CASSYDSNYGYTF,TRBV6-5,TRBJ1-2
CASRTTENTEAFF,TRBV7-2,TRBJ1-1
CASRGVTNTGELFF,TRBV14,TRBJ2-2
CASSDGTPNSPLHF,TRBV2,TRBJ1-6
CSARDISFDTQYF,TRBV20-1,TRBJ2-3
CASSRTGTGGEQYF,TRBV6-5,TRBJ2-7
CASSYSRGFAGELFF,TRBV6-2/TRBV6-3,TRBJ2-2
CASSYSEVTQYF,TRBV14,TRBJ2-3
CASSVSGFYEQYF,TRBV9,TRBJ2-7